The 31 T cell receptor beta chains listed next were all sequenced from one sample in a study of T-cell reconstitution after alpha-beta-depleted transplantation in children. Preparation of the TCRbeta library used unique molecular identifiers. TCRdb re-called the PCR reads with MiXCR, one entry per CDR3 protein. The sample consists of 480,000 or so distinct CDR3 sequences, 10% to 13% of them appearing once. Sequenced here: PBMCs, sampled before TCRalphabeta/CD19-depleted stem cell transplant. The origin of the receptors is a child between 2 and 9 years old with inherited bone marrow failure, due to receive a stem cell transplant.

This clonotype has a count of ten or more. CDR3 in amino acids: CASRGTKDYNEQFF. The CDR3 coding sequence is TGTGCCAGCAGGGGGACTAAAGACTACAATGAGCAGTTCTTC. The V gene is TRBV12-3 or TRBV12-4, the J gene TRBJ2-1; 7 positions match TRBD2. CDR3 size: 14 residues. Unmatched junction bases numbered 5, after V lost 6 bases and J lost 3 bases.

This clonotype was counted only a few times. This CDR3 is CASNSWGEGYTGELFF. The CDR3, as DNA: TGTGCCAGCAACTCCTGGGGGGAGGGCTACACCGGGGAGCTGTTTTTT. The chain carries TRBV28 and TRBJ2-2; TRBD2 aligns across 7 bases. This CDR3 region has 16 residues. Trimming cost V 7 bases and J 3 bases; bases outside gene matches: 11. Germline V gives CDR1 MDHEN, CDR2 SYDVKM.

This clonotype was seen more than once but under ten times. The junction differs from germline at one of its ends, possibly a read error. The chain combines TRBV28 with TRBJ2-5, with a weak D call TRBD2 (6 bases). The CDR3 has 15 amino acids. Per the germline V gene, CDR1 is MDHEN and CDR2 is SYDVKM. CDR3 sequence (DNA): TGTGCTAGCAGCTTGGGCCCGGGACTGCAAGAGACCCAGTACTTC. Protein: CASSLGPGLQETQYF.

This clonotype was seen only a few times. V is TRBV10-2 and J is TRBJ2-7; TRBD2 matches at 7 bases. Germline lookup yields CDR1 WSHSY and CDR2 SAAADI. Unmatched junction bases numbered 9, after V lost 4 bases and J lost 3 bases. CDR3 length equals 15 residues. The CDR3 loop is CASSVFAGVIYEQYF. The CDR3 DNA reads TGCGCCAGCAGTGTGTTTGCGGGAGTCATCTACGAGCAGTACTTC.

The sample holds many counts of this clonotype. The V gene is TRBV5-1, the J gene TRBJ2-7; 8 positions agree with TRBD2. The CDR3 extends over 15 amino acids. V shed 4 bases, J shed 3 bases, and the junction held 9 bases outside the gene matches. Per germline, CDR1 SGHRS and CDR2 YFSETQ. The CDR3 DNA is TGCGCCAGCAGCATAAGACCGGGAGGGATCTACGAGCAGTACTTC. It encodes CASSIRPGGIYEQYF.

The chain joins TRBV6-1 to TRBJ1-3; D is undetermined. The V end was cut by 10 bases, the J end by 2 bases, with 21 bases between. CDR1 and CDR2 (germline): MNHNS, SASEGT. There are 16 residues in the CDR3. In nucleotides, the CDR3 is TGTGCCATAACCCCGGGCTGGGTTGGGACTGGAAACACCATATATTTT. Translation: CAITPGWVGTGNTIYF.

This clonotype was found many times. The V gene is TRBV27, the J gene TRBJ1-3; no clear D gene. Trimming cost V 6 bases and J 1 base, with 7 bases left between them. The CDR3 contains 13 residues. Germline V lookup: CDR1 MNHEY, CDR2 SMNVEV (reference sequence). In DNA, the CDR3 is TGTGCCAGCAGACCTTTTTCTGGAAACACCATATATTTT. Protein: CASRPFSGNTIYF.

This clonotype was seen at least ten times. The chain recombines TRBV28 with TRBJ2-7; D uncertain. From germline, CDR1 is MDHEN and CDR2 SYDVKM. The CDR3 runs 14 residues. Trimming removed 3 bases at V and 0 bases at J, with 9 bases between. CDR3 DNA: TGTGCCAGCAGTTTTGTTTATAGCTCCTACGAGCAGTACTTC. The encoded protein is CASSFVYSSYEQYF.

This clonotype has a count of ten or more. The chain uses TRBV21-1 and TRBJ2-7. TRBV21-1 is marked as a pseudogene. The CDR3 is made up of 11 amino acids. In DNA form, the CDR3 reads TGTGCCAGCAGCAAAGCGAACGAGCAGTACTTC. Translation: CASSKANEQYF.

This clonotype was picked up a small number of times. The CDR3 nucleotides are TGCGCCAGCAGCCGCGAGCCGGGACTAGCTTTGATCACAGATACGCAGTATTTT. Encoded protein: CASSREPGLALITDTQYF. The gene calls are TRBV4-3 and TRBJ2-3, with 9 nucleotides matching TRBD2. The CDR3 extends over 18 amino acids. J was trimmed by 2 bases and V by 4 bases; bases with no gene match: 13. Germline lookup yields CDR1 LGHNA and CDR2 YSLEER.

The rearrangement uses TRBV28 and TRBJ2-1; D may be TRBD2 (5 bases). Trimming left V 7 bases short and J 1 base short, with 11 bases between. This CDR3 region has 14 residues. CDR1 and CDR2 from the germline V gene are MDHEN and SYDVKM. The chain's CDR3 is CASTESGSYNEQFF. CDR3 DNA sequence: TGTGCCAGCACGGAAAGCGGTTCCTACAATGAGCAGTTCTTC.

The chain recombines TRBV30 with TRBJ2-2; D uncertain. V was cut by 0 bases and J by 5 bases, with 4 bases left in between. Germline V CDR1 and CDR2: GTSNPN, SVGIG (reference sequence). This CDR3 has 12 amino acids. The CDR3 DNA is TGTGCCTGGAGTGTAGTAACCGGGGAGCTGTTTTTT. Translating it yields CAWSVVTGELFF.

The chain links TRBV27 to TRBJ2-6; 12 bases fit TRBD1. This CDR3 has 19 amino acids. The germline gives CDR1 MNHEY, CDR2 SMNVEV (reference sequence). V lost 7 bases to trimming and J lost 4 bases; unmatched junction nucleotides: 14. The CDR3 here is CASKGPRDRGRHGANVLTF. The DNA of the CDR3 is TGTGCCAGCAAAGGTCCTCGGGACAGGGGGCGGCACGGGGCCAACGTCCTGACTTTC.

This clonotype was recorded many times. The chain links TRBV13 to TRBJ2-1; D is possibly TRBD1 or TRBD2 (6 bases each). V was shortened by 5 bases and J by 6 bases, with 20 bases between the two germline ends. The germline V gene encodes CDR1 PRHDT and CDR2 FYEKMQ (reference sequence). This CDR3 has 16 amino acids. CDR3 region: CASSASDWTAGNEQFF. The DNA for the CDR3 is TGTGCCAGCAGCGCTAGCGACTGGACAGCAGGCAATGAGCAGTTCTTC.

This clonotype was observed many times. This CDR3 is CASSLGSASSYNEQFF. The CDR3 nucleotides are TGTGCCAGCAGTTTGGGGTCTGCGAGCTCCTACAATGAGCAGTTCTTC. This chain uses TRBV28 with TRBJ2-1; no clear D gene. Germline loops: CDR1 MDHEN, CDR2 SYDVKM. Trimming took off 3 bases at V and 0 bases at J, with 12 bases between the two ends. The CDR3 spans 16 residues.

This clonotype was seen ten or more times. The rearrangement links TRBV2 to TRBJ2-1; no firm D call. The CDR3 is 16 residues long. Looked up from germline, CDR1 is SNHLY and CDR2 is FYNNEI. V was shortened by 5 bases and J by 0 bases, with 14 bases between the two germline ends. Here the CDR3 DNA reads TGTGCCAGCAGTAAACGGCGGAATAGCTCCTACAATGAGCAGTTCTTC. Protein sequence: CASSKRRNSSYNEQFF. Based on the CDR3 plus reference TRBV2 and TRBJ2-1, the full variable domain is EPEVTQTPSHQVTQMGQEVILRCVPISNHLYFYWYRQILGQKVEFLVSFYNNEISEKSEIFDDQFSVERPDGSNFTLKIRSTKLEDSAMYFCASSKRRNSSYNEQFFGPGTRLTVL.

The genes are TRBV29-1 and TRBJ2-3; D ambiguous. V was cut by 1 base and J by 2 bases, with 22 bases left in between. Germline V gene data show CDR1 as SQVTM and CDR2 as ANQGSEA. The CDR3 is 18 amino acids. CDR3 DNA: TGCAGCGTTGAAGGGGTTACCACGGGTAGCCGGGTCACAGATACGCAGTATTTT. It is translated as CSVEGVTTGSRVTDTQYF.

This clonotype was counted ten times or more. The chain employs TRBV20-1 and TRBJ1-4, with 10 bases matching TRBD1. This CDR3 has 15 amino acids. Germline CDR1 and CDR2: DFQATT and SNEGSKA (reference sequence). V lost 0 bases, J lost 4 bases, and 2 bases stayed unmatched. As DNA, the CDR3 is TGCAGTGCTAGAGATGGGGACAGGGGTAATGAAAAACTGTTTTTT. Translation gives CSARDGDRGNEKLFF.

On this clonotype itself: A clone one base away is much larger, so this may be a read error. CDR3 sequence (DNA): TGTGCCAGCAGTTCGTACTTCAGCTGCTACAATGAGCAGTTCTTC. Translation gives CASSSYFSCYNEQFF. The chain is built from TRBV27 and TRBJ2-1, with unresolved D. V gave up 4 bases and J gave up 3 bases, with 13 bases separating them. CDR3 length: 15 amino acids. Germline V lookup: CDR1 MNHEY, CDR2 SMNVEV (reference sequence).

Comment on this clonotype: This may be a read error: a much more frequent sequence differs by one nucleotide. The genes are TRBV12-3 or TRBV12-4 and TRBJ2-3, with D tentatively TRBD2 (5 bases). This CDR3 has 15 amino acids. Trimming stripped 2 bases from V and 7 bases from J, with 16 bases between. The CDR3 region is CASSLSRRRRNTQYF. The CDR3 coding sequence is TGTGCCAGCAGTTTATCCAGACGGAGGCGGAATACGCAGTATTTT.

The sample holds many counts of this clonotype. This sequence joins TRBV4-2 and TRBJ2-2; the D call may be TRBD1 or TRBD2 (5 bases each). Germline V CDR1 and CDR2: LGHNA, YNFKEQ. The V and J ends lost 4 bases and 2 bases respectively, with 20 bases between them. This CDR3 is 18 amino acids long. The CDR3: CASSPSSWGGGNTGELFF. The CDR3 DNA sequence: TGTGCCAGCAGCCCAAGTTCTTGGGGCGGAGGCAACACCGGGGAGCTGTTTTTT.

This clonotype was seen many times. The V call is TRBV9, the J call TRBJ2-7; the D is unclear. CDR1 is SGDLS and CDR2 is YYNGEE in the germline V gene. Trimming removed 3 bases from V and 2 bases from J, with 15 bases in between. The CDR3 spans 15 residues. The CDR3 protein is CASSAEIGGTYEQYF. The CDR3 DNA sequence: TGTGCCAGCAGCGCCGAGATCGGCGGTACCTACGAGCAGTACTTC.

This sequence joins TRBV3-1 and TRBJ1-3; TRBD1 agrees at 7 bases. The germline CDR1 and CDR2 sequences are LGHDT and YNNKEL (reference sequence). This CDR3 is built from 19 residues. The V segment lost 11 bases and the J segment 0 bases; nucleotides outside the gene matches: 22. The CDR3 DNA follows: TGTGCCCTCTGTTTAGCGGGTTTCAGGGGGATCGTCTCTGGAAACACCATATATTTT. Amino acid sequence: CALCLAGFRGIVSGNTIYF.

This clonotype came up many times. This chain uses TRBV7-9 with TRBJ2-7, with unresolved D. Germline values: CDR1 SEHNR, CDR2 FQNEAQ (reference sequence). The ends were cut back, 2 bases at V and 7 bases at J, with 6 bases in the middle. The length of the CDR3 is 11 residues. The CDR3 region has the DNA TGTGCCAGCAGCTTAACGCTTGAGCAGTACTTC. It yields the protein CASSLTLEQYF.

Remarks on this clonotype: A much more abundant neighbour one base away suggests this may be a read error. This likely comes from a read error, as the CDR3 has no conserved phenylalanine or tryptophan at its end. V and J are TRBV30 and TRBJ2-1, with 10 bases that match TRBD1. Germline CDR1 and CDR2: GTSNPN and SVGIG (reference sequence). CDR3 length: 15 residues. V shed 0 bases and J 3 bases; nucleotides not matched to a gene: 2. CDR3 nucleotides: TGTGCCTGGAGTGTATGGGACAGGGGCTACAATGAGCAGTTCCTC. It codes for CAWSVWDRGYNEQFL.

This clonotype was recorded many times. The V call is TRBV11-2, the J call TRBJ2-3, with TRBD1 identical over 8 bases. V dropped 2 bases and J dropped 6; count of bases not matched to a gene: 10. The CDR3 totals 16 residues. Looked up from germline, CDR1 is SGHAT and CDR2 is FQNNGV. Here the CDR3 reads CASSLWGRGRSDTQYF. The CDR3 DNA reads TGTGCCAGCAGCTTATGGGGCAGGGGGCGCAGTGATACGCAGTATTTT.

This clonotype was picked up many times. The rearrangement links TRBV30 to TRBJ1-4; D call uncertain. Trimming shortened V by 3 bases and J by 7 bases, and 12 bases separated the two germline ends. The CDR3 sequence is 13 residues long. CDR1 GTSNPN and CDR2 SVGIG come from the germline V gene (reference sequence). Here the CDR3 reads CAWSSSFGEKLFF. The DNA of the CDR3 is TGTGCCTGGAGCAGCTCTTTCGGTGAAAAACTGTTTTTT.

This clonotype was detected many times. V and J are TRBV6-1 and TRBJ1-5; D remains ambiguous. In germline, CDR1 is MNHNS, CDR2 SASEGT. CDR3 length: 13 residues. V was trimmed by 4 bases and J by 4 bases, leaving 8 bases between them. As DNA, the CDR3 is TGTGCCAGCAGTGCACGGAGGAATCAGCCCCAGCATTTT. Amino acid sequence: CASSARRNQPQHF.

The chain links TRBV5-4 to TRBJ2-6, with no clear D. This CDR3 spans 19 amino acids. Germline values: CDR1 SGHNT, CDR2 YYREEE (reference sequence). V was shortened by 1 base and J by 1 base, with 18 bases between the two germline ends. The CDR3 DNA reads TGTGCCAGCAGCTTGTTTCCCTACAGATCTGTTTCTGGGGCCAACGTCCTGACTTTC. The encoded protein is CASSLFPYRSVSGANVLTF.

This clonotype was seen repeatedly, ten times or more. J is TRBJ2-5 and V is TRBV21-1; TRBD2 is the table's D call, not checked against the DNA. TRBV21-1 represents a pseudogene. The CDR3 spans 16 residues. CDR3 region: CASSNRGECIQETQYF. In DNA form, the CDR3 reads TGTGCCAGCAGCAATCGGGGGGAGTGCATCCAAGAGACCCAGTACTTC.

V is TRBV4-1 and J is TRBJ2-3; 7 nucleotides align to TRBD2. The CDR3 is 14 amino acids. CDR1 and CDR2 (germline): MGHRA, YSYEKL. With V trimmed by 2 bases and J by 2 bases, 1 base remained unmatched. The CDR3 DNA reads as TGCGCCAGCAGCCAACTAGCGGCCACAGATACGCAGTATTTT. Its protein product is CASSQLAATDTQYF.